This T cell receptor (beta chain) was sequenced in a study of blood T cell repertoires in COVID-19. Study at large: Collection of acute and convalescent COVID-19 samples took place in the United States, Italy and Spain. PBMCs, B-cell-depleted T cells, or T cells were the source of the cDNA or gDNA that made up the material.

Original data processing: Reference gene primer amplification in the assay estimated nucleated cell counts. The protocol was immunoSEQ multiplex PCR, while the TCRdb copy is restricted to in-frame clones and leaves out a portion. For V, J and clone size, that table is used; D and trimming come from the DNA. Among 450,000 to 500,000 clones listed, roughly nine tenths were seen once. Germline V CDR1 and CDR2: SGHDT, YYEEEE. The V end was cut by 5 bases, the J end by 0 bases, with 10 bases between. This CDR3 comprises 14 residues. Two negative PCRs, clearance, or symptom resolution were required of recovered Cohort 3 donors.

This TCR was sampled from a woman under 30 who had recovered from COVID-19. The V call is TRBV5-6, the J call TRBJ2-3, with D perhaps TRBD2 (5 bases). The sequencing sample was made of PBMCs or T cells enriched from blood (not recorded which). This chain's CDR3 is CASRGRTSTDTQYF. The CDR3 DNA sequence: TGTGCCAGCAGGGGTCGGACTAGCACAGATACGCAGTATTTT. Together with reference TRBV5-6 and TRBJ2-3, the CDR3 gives the full variable domain: DAGVTQSPTHLIKTRGQQVTLRCSPKSGHDTVSWYQQALGQGPQFIFQYYEEEERQRGNFPDRFSGHQFPNYSSELNVNALLLGDSALYLCASRGRTSTDTQYFGPGTRLTVL.